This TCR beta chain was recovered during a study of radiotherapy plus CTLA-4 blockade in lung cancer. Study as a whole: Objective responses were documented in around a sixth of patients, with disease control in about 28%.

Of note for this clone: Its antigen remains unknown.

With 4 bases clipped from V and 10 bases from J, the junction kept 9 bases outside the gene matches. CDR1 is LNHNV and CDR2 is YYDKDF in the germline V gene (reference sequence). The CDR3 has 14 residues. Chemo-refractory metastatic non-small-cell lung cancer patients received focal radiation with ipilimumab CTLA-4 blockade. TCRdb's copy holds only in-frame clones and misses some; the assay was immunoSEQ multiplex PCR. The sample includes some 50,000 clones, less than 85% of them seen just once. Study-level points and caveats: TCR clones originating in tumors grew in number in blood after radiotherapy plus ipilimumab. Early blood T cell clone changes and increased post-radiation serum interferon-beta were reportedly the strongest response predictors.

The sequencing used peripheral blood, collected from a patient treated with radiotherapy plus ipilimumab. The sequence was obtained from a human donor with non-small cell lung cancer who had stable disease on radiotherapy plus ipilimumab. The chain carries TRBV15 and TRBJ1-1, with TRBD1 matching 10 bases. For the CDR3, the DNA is TGTGCCACCAGCAATCCGGGACAGGGGTCTTCAGCTTTCTTT. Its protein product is CATSNPGQGSSAFF. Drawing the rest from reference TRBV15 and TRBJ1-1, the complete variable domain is DAMVIQNPRYQVTQFGKPVTLSCSQTLNHNVMYWYQQKSSQAPKLLFHYYDKDFNNEADTPDNFQSRRPNTSFCFLDIRSPGLGDTAMYLCATSNPGQGSSAFFGQGTRLTVV.